This TCR beta chain was documented in a study of T cells after yellow fever vaccination. It was through 5'RACE template switching that TCR cDNA was made, with a universal primer site and UMIs added. TCRdb re-derived calls from the 5' RACE reads in MiXCR, one entry per CDR3 protein. The repertoire consists of some 240,000 distinct CDR3 sequences, with approximately 5.2% occurring once and the leading ten covering roughly 3.5%. In the case of this clonotype: The antigen remains unidentified.

Trimming removed 1 base from V and 3 bases from J; junction bases left unmatched: 5. The CDR3 length is 15 residues. The germline CDR1 and CDR2 sequences are LGHDT and YNNKEL (reference sequence). Study-wide points: Subsequent booster samples again held most clones from primary vaccination (roughly 95% CD4, 85% to 90% CD8). Clonotypes found in both CD4 and CD8 compartments made up a small share. Peaking on day 5 versus 15, the secondary response was faster but weaker.

The source was CD4+ T cells sorted from PBMCs, collected on the day of the yellow fever booster vaccination. This clonotype was sampled from a man aged 18 to 30 who received the YFV17D yellow fever vaccine. V and J are TRBV3-1 and TRBJ2-7; 8 positions agree with TRBD1. The CDR3 DNA reads TGTGCCAGCAGCCAAGGGATAGGACAGGGCTACGAGCAGTACTTC. Translated: CASSQGIGQGYEQYF.